This T cell receptor (beta chain) was found in a study of CD8+CD57+ T cells in acquired aplastic anemia. Profiles of TCR beta VDJ and CDR3 were generated from a genomic DNA template. One entry per CDR3 protein results from TCRdb running MiXCR on the reads. The profile shows 75,000 to 80,000 distinct CDR3 sequences, roughly 72% of them singletons. CDR3 length equals 14 residues. The trim removed 1 base at V and 5 bases at J, leaving 7 bases unmatched. Germline V lookup: CDR1 DFQATT, CDR2 SNEGSKA (reference sequence). The authors sequenced patients whose flow cytometry had shown CD8+CD57+ cell expansion. This clonotype was recorded a few times.

Sequenced material: sorted CD4+, CD8+, or CD8+CD57+ T cells (not recorded which) from PBMCs. This TCR was sampled from a human donor with aplastic anemia. The V and J genes are TRBV20-1 and TRBJ1-2; the match to TRBD1 covers 7 bases. CDR3 DNA sequence: TGCAGTGCTAGAGGGGCAGGGGGTCGATATGGCTACACCTTC. Translating gives CSARGAGGRYGYTF.